This T cell receptor (beta chain) was identified in a study of T cell responses to AZD1222 COVID-19 vaccine. Findings of the study overall: The reported proportion of spike-specific TCRs targeting unmutated variant regions was nearly half.

The table came from immunoSEQ multiplex PCR; TCRdb's copy has only in-frame clones and leaves some out. This sample yields 120,000 or so clones, of which around 84% are seen a single time; roughly a quarter belongs to the top ten. Concerning this clone itself: Antigen specificity is unknown.

The starting material was peripheral blood, obtained 28 days after the second AZD1222 dose. The clonotype was recovered from an adult who received the AZD1222 COVID-19 vaccine.

In DNA form, the CDR3 reads TGTGCCAGCAGTCCACGGGACAGAGCCTACGAGCAGTACTTC. This gives the protein CASSPRDRAYEQYF. V and J are TRBV6-5 and TRBJ2-7; 7 positions agree with TRBD1. In germline, CDR1 is MNHEY, CDR2 SVGAGI. V was pared by 5 bases and J by 2 bases, with 6 bases of the junction left unmatched. The CDR3 consists of 14 residues.